These 7 T cell receptor beta chains share one sample of origin, sequenced in a study of patients and donors after allogeneic stem cell transplantation. One entry per CDR3 protein results from TCRdb running MiXCR on the RT-PCR reads. The sample holds 45,000 to 65,000 distinct CDR3 sequences; 13% are singletons and the top ten take around 30%. Sequenced material: blood, either unsorted or a sorted T cell fraction (not recorded which). These receptors were collected from a human donor who was either an allogeneic HSCT recipient or a stem cell or donor lymphocyte infusion donor (not recorded which). It is not recorded whose cells these are; they may come from a transplant donor.

This clonotype was observed a handful of times. The genes are TRBV6-9 and TRBJ2-1; D is uncertain. The germline V gene encodes CDR1 MNHGY and CDR2 SVAAGI. CDR3 length: 12 residues. Trimming shortened V by 1 base and J by 11 bases, and 9 bases separated the two germline ends. CDR3 DNA: TGTGCCAGCAGTTATTTTCTGACAAAGCAGTTCTTC. The encoded protein is CASSYFLTKQFF.

The rearrangement links TRBV4-2 to TRBJ2-7; D not resolved. Germline-derived CDR1 and CDR2 are LGHNA and YNFKEQ. The CDR3 has 13 residues. Trimming removed 4 bases at V and 3 bases at J, with 10 bases between. CDR3 DNA: TGTGCCAGCAGCCTCGGTGGGTTCTACGAGCAGTACTTC. Amino acid sequence: CASSLGGFYEQYF.

There are a few counts of this clonotype. The chain links TRBV7-2 to TRBJ2-5; 9 bases line up with TRBD2. The length of the CDR3 is 15 residues. Germline trimming cut 7 bases from V and 0 bases from J; bases unmatched to any gene: 6. Per germline, CDR1 SGHTA and CDR2 FQGNSA. The DNA for the CDR3 is TGTGCCAGCAACTGGGAGCGGGAGGACCAAGAGACCCAGTACTTC. Translation gives CASNWEREDQETQYF. The whole variable domain, remainder taken from reference TRBV7-2 and TRBJ2-5, is GAGVSQSPSNKVTEKGKDVELRCDPISGHTALYWYRQSLGQGLEFLIYFQGNSAPDKSGLPSDRFSAERTGGSVSTLTIQRTQQEDSAVYLCASNWEREDQETQYFGPGTRLLVL.

This clonotype has a handful of counts. The gene calls are TRBV14 and TRBJ2-6; no clear D. The CDR3 contains 15 residues. The ends were cut back, 3 bases at V and 0 bases at J, with 6 bases in the middle. Germline V CDR1 and CDR2: SGHDN, FVKESK. Written as DNA, the CDR3 is TGTGCCAGCAGCCATGTATACTCTGGGGCCAACGTCCTGACTTTC. Amino acid sequence: CASSHVYSGANVLTF.

In this sample, this clonotype turned up many times. The chain combines TRBV27 with TRBJ1-1; possibly TRBD1 for D (5 bases). This CDR3 is built from 14 residues. Trimming pared 5 bases from V and 5 bases from J, leaving 15 bases between. Germline CDR1 is MNHEY and CDR2 is SMNVEV (reference sequence). The CDR3, as DNA: TGTGCCAGCAGTCCGGACATACAGTGGACTGAAGCTTTCTTT. It translates to CASSPDIQWTEAFF.

The chain has TRBV7-8 and TRBJ2-1, with unresolved D. CDR3 length: 13 amino acids. Germline V lookup: CDR1 SGHVS, CDR2 FQNEAQ. Trimming shortened V by 1 base and J by 6 bases, and 7 bases separated the two germline ends. The CDR3 sequence: CASSLGKVNEQFF. CDR3 DNA: TGTGCCAGCAGCTTAGGGAAGGTCAATGAGCAGTTCTTC.

The V gene is TRBV7-9, the J gene TRBJ2-3; 10 bases are shared with TRBD2. J gave up 1 base and V 5 bases, and 9 bases lay outside the gene matches. This CDR3 region has 17 residues. Germline V CDR1 and CDR2: SEHNR, FQNEAQ (reference sequence). CDR3 residues: CASSSPFGLAGTDTQYF. The CDR3 nucleotides read TGTGCCAGCAGCAGCCCGTTCGGACTAGCGGGCACAGATACGCAGTATTTT. Drawing the rest from reference TRBV7-9 and TRBJ2-3, the complete variable domain is DTGVSQNPRHKITKRGQNVTFRCDPISEHNRLYWYRQTLGQGPEFLTYFQNEAQLEKSRLLSDRFSAERPKGSFSTLEIQRTEQGDSAMYLCASSSPFGLAGTDTQYFGPGTRLTVL.